One sample yielded the 5 T cell receptor beta chains listed below, sequenced in a study of blood T cell repertoires in COVID-19. Measured with immunoSEQ multiplex PCR; TCRdb has only the in-frame clones, and not every one. The sample records about 200,000 clones, 75% to 90% being singletons. The specimen sequenced was peripheral blood. The receptors shown here come from a human donor with active or convalescent COVID-19. The donor label of this sample is uncertain.

V usage is TRBV7-3 and J usage is TRBJ2-2; TRBD1 matches 7 bases. This CDR3 is 14 amino acids long. Germline values: CDR1 SGHTA, CDR2 FQGTGA. The trim removed 2 bases at V and 6 bases at J, leaving 3 bases unmatched. In nucleotides, the CDR3 is TGTGCCAGCAGCTTACTACAGGGGTCCGGGGAGCTGTTTTTT. As protein: CASSLLQGSGELFF.

V usage is TRBV5-5 and J usage is TRBJ2-2; the match to TRBD1 covers 10 bases. Trimming removed 5 bases from V and 7 bases from J; junction bases left unmatched: 5. Germline loops: CDR1 SGHKS, CDR2 YYEKEE (reference sequence). This CDR3 spans 14 amino acids. The CDR3 DNA reads TGTGCCAGCAGTCGGGACAGGGGTGGCGGGGAGCTGTTTTTT. This encodes CASSRDRGGGELFF.

As concerns this clone: This sample includes further DNA sequences coding for the same CDR3. The rearrangement joins TRBV9 to TRBJ1-5; D call uncertain. CDR1 is SGDLS and CDR2 is YYNGEE in the germline V gene. Trimming took 0 bases from V and 1 from J, leaving 5 bases between them. The length of the CDR3 is 14 residues. The CDR3 region is CASSVGGSNQPQHF. DNA of the CDR3: TGTGCCAGCAGCGTAGGCGGAAGCAATCAGCCCCAGCATTTT.

This chain uses TRBV9 with TRBJ1-6; D might be TRBD1 (6 bases). Germline CDR1 is SGDLS and CDR2 is YYNGEE. The CDR3 spans 16 residues. V was clipped by 4 bases and J by 0 bases, with 11 bases between them. Here the CDR3 reads CASSPRQDSYNSPLHF. The CDR3 DNA is TGTGCCAGCAGCCCACGACAGGACTCCTATAATTCACCCCTCCACTTT.

The gene calls are TRBV5-1 and TRBJ2-7, with 9 nucleotides matching TRBD1. CDR1 and CDR2 from the germline V gene are SGHRS and YFSETQ. Trimming at V came to 6 bases and at J to 1 base, leaving 2 bases not matched to a gene. The CDR3 loop spans 13 amino acids. CDR3 amino acids: CASTGQGSYEQYF. The DNA for the CDR3 is TGCGCCAGCACAGGACAGGGGTCCTACGAGCAGTACTTC.